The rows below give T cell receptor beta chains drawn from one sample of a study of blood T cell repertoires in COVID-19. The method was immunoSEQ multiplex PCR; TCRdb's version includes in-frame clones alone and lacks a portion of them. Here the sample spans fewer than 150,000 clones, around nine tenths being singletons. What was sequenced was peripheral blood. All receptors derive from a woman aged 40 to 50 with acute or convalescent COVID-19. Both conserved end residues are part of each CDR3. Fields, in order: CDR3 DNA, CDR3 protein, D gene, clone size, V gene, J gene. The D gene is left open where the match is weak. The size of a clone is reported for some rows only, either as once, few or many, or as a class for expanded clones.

TGTGCCAGCAGCGTCCGGACAGGGGCTGGCTACACCTTC	CASSVRTGAGYTF	TRBD1	.	TRBV9	TRBJ1-2
TGTGCCAGTAGTGACAACTACGAGCAGTACTTC	CASSDNYEQYF	.	.	TRBV19	TRBJ2-7
TGTGCCAGCAGTTTACCCCCGGACAGGGAGGGGTGGAAGTCCTATAATTCACCCCTCCACTTT	CASSLPPDREGWKSYNSPLHF	TRBD1	.	TRBV28	TRBJ1-6
TGCGCCAGCAGCTCTGGACAGTCGAACACTGAAGCTTTCTTT	CASSSGQSNTEAFF	.	.	TRBV5-1	TRBJ1-1
TGTGCCAGCAGCCAACGGAGGGAATATGGCTACACCTTC	CASSQRREYGYTF	.	.	TRBV7-9	TRBJ1-2
TGTGCCAGCAGTTCCCCCGTTGACAAAAAATACGAGCAGTACTTC	CASSSPVDKKYEQYF	.	.	TRBV6-2/TRBV6-3	TRBJ2-7
TGTGCCAGCAGTGACAGTGCGGACTCCTACAATGAGCAGTTCTTC	CASSDSADSYNEQFF	.	.	TRBV6-4	TRBJ2-1
TGTGCCAGCTTTCCTCACAGGGGAAATGAAGCTTTCTTT	CASFPHRGNEAFF	TRBD1	.	TRBV6-5	TRBJ1-1
TGTGCCATCGCCACAGTGCAAGAGACCCAGTACTTC	CAIATVQETQYF	.	.	TRBV10-3	TRBJ2-5
TGTGCCAGCAGTGCAGAAGAGACCCAGTACTTC	CASSAEETQYF	.	.	TRBV2	TRBJ2-5
TGTGCCAGCAGGGGACTGACAGACTCCTACGAGCAGTACTTC	CASRGLTDSYEQYF	.	.	TRBV6-5	TRBJ2-7
TGTGCCAGCAGTGAGACTAGCGGGGGGAGTAGTGAGCAGTTCTTC	CASSETSGGSSEQFF	TRBD2	.	TRBV6-2/TRBV6-3	TRBJ2-1
TGTGCCAGCAGTTTGGACAGCCTCTATGGCTACACCTTC	CASSLDSLYGYTF	.	.	TRBV13	TRBJ1-2
TGTGCCAGCAAGAGGGGGGAGGGTGAAAAACTGTTTTTT	CASKRGEGEKLFF	.	.	TRBV2	TRBJ1-4
TGTGCCAGCAGTTACTCCCCGCCAAGCGGGATCTACAATGAGCAGTTCTTC	CASSYSPPSGIYNEQFF	TRBD2	.	TRBV6-2/TRBV6-3	TRBJ2-1
TGTGCCAGCAGCTTTGGTGGGGGGTACAATGAGCAGTTCTTC	CASSFGGGYNEQFF	.	.	TRBV5-6	TRBJ2-1
TGTGCCAGCAGCGTAGGGGGGACAGGGGAGTACTATGGCTACACCTTC	CASSVGGTGEYYGYTF	TRBD1	.	TRBV9	TRBJ1-2
TGTGCCAGCAGTTACGGCGGCAGGGTAAGGACCTACGAGCAGTACTTC	CASSYGGRVRTYEQYF	.	once	TRBV6-2/TRBV6-3	TRBJ2-7
TGTGCCAGCAGCCAAGGTCCTATTCGGGGGGGGATTAACACTGAAGCTTTCTTT	CASSQGPIRGGINTEAFF	.	.	TRBV3-1/TRBV3-2	TRBJ1-1
TGTGCCAGCCGCCTAAGGAGCTCCTACAATGAGCAGTTCTTC	CASRLRSSYNEQFF	.	.	TRBV27	TRBJ2-1
TGTGCCATCAGTGAGTCCAAGGGACAGGGGGAAGTCTATGGCTACACCTTC	CAISESKGQGEVYGYTF	TRBD1	.	TRBV10-3	TRBJ1-2
TGTGCCAGCAGCCAAGCTCCCCTAGCCAAAAACATTCAGTACTTC	CASSQAPLAKNIQYF	.	.	TRBV3-1/TRBV3-2	TRBJ2-4
TGTGCCAGCAGCTCCGGGACAGGGCCCTACGAGCAGTACTTC	CASSSGTGPYEQYF	TRBD1	.	TRBV7-9	TRBJ2-7
TGTGCCAGCAGCTTCCTAGCCACCGGGGAGCTGTTTTTT	CASSFLATGELFF	.	.	TRBV9	TRBJ2-2
TGTGCCAGCAGTTCCTCGGGACACACCTCTGGAAACACCATATATTTT	CASSSSGHTSGNTIYF	.	.	TRBV6-5	TRBJ1-3
TGTGCCAGGGCCTGGGACAGGGACAACAATGAGCAGTTCTTC	CARAWDRDNNEQFF	TRBD1	.	TRBV2	TRBJ2-1
TGCGCCAGCAGCTTTGGGCTACGCCAAGAGACCCAGTACTTC	CASSFGLRQETQYF	.	.	TRBV5-1	TRBJ2-5
TGTGCCAGTAGTGGACTAGCGGAGGGTGGCTACGAGCAGTACTTC	CASSGLAEGGYEQYF	TRBD2	.	TRBV19	TRBJ2-7
TGTGCCACCAGTGACCCGGGACTAGCGGGGGGGCAGACCGGGGAGCTGTTTTTT	CATSDPGLAGGQTGELFF	TRBD2	.	TRBV24-1	TRBJ2-2
TGCGCCAGCAGCTCTGGCGGGGGGACCCAGTACTTC	CASSSGGGTQYF	TRBD2	few	TRBV5-1	TRBJ2-5
TGTGCCAGCTCACCGCAAGGGGACACTGAAGCTTTCTTT	CASSPQGDTEAFF	.	.	TRBV18	TRBJ1-1
TGTGCCAGCAGTTCCCATCCGACCAGGGAATTAGGGTATGGCTACACCTTC	CASSSHPTRELGYGYTF	.	.	TRBV28	TRBJ1-2
TGTGCCACTCTCGAATGGCGGGGGAGCTACGAGCAGTACTTC	CATLEWRGSYEQYF	TRBD2	.	TRBV6-6	TRBJ2-7
TGTGCTAGTGGTTTGGCCGATGGCTACACCTTC	CASGLADGYTF	.	.	TRBV12-5	TRBJ1-2
TGTGCCAGTAGTACGGGATTCGACTCTGGAAACACCATATATTTT	CASSTGFDSGNTIYF	.	.	TRBV19	TRBJ1-3
TGCGCCAGCAGCTTGGGTCCTAGCGGGAGTGGTAATGAGCAGTTCTTC	CASSLGPSGSGNEQFF	TRBD2	once	TRBV5-1	TRBJ2-1